One sample yielded the 14 T cell receptor beta chains listed below, sequenced in a study of control samples from healthy donors and cancer patients. The data were produced by immunoSEQ multiplex PCR, yet TCRdb's version contains in-frame clones alone and is incomplete. The table includes roughly 88,000 clones, more than 85% detected once. The sequenced sample consisted of blood. All receptors come from a man aged 18 to 29 in good health.

This clone was recorded once. The genes are TRBV6-5 and TRBJ1-6, with a tentative D call TRBD1 (6 bases). Trimming cost V 7 bases and J 7 bases, with 11 bases left between them. The CDR3 runs 13 residues. Germline-derived CDR1 and CDR2 are MNHEY and SVGAGI. The chain's CDR3 is CASTTGGNSPLHF. The CDR3, as DNA: TGTGCCAGCACGACAGGTGGGAATTCACCCCTCCACTTT.

The rearrangement uses TRBV15 and TRBJ2-5; 7 bases fit TRBD2. V dropped 2 bases and J dropped 7; count of bases not matched to a gene: 16. The germline V gene encodes CDR1 LNHNV and CDR2 YYDKDF (reference sequence). The CDR3 is made up of 17 amino acids. Here the CDR3 DNA reads TGTGCCACCAGCAGAACCGACCATAGACTAGCTGACGGGACCCAGTACTTC. Protein product: CATSRTDHRLADGTQYF.

V gene TRBV27 combines with J gene TRBJ2-3; possibly TRBD2 for D (6 bases). The length of the CDR3 is 14 residues. The germline V gene encodes CDR1 MNHEY and CDR2 SMNVEV (reference sequence). V was shortened by 7 bases and J by 4 bases, with 15 bases between the two germline ends. The CDR3 loop is CASIDGSRADTQYF. CDR3 coding DNA: TGTGCCAGCATCGACGGGAGTCGCGCAGATACGCAGTATTTT.

The chain recombines TRBV19 with TRBJ1-1; possibly TRBD1 for D (6 bases). The germline V gene has CDR1 LNHDA and CDR2 SQIVND (reference sequence). This CDR3 has 17 residues. V was pared by 3 bases and J by 0 bases, with 17 bases between. The CDR3 coding sequence is TGTGCCAGTAGTATTAAAAGAAGGCAGGGGCTGAACACTGAAGCTTTCTTT. This gives the protein CASSIKRRQGLNTEAFF.

The rearrangement uses TRBV11-2 and TRBJ1-1, with D possibly TRBD1 on 6 matching bases. The CDR3 has 16 amino acids. CDR1 and CDR2 from the germline V gene are SGHAT and FQNNGV. The V and J ends lost 1 base and 4 bases respectively, with 16 bases between them. The CDR3 reads CASSLVSGGRGTEAFF. CDR3 nucleotide sequence: TGTGCCAGCAGCTTAGTATCGGGGGGCCGGGGCACTGAAGCTTTCTTT.

V and J are TRBV7-3 and TRBJ2-2; D is ambiguous. The CDR3 has 13 amino acids. The V end lost 4 bases, the J end lost 6 bases, and 9 bases lay between the germline ends. CDR1 is SGHTA, CDR2 FQGTGA, per germline. The CDR3 here is CASSSTSAGELFF. The CDR3 DNA sequence: TGTGCCAGCAGCTCCACGTCCGCCGGGGAGCTGTTTTTT.

This chain connects TRBV6-6 to TRBJ1-4; D unclear. The length of the CDR3 is 14 residues. Germline values: CDR1 MNHNY, CDR2 SVGAGI (reference sequence). V was trimmed by 6 bases and J by 6 bases, leaving 14 bases between them. CDR3 protein: CASSLSRWDEKLFF. Written as DNA, the CDR3 is TGTGCCAGCAGCCTAAGCCGGTGGGATGAAAAACTGTTTTTT.

The CDR3 sequence is CASKEPGGGEQFF. DNA of the CDR3: TGTGCCAGCAAGGAGCCGGGAGGTGGTGAGCAGTTCTTC. The genes are TRBV27 and TRBJ2-1; 7 bases map to TRBD2. The germline CDR1 and CDR2 sequences are MNHEY and SMNVEV (reference sequence). V shed 7 bases and J 9 bases; nucleotides not matched to a gene: 9. The CDR3 loop spans 13 amino acids.

The rearrangement joins TRBV11-2 to TRBJ1-1, with 9 bases fitting TRBD1. Trimming at V came to 6 bases and at J to 4 bases, leaving 9 bases not matched to a gene. Germline loops: CDR1 SGHAT, CDR2 FQNNGV. The CDR3 loop spans 15 amino acids. CDR3 amino acids: CASSSNRGLITEAFF. The DNA for the CDR3 is TGTGCCAGCAGTTCCAACAGGGGGCTTATCACTGAAGCTTTCTTT.

The V gene is TRBV28, the J gene TRBJ2-1; D is perhaps TRBD2 (5 bases). This CDR3 region has 14 residues. Trimming took off 6 bases at V and 0 bases at J, with 9 bases between the two ends. The germline V gene encodes CDR1 MDHEN and CDR2 SYDVKM. CDR3: CASRGASSYNEQFF. In DNA form, the CDR3 reads TGTGCCAGCAGGGGAGCGAGCTCCTACAATGAGCAGTTCTTC.

This chain joins TRBV30 and TRBJ2-7; no clear D gene. Trimming pared 0 bases from V and 4 bases from J, leaving 7 bases between. Germline V gives CDR1 GTSNPN, CDR2 SVGIG (reference sequence). The CDR3 extends over 12 amino acids. This chain's CDR3 is CAWSVRAYEQYF. The CDR3, as DNA: TGTGCCTGGAGTGTACGAGCTTACGAGCAGTACTTC.

The rearrangement uses TRBV27 and TRBJ2-1; D is uncertain. The length of the CDR3 is 13 residues. Germline lookup yields CDR1 MNHEY and CDR2 SMNVEV (reference sequence). The ends were cut back, 6 bases at V and 4 bases at J, with 10 bases in the middle. CDR3 protein: CASSGAEYNEQFF. DNA of the CDR3: TGTGCCAGCAGCGGAGCTGAATACAATGAGCAGTTCTTC.

This clone was detected only a few times. The J gene is TRBJ1-4, the V gene TRBV27; no clear D gene. Trimming cost V 5 bases and J 4 bases, with 11 bases left between them. The CDR3 extends over 14 amino acids. Germline V gene lookup returns CDR1 MNHEY and CDR2 SMNVEV (reference sequence). Written as DNA, the CDR3 is TGTGCCAGCAGTCCCCCCGGTAGTAATGAAAAACTGTTTTTT. Amino acids: CASSPPGSNEKLFF.

The chain uses TRBV27 and TRBJ1-5; no firm D call. The CDR3 consists of 13 residues. Germline V gene sequence: CDR1 MNHEY, CDR2 SMNVEV (reference sequence). V was pared by 4 bases and J by 4 bases, with 8 bases between. The CDR3 nucleotides are TGTGCCAGCAGTTCGGCCCCAAATCAGCCCCAGCATTTT. This codes for CASSSAPNQPQHF.